This T cell receptor (beta chain) was sequenced for a study of regulatory T cells in long-lasting Graves disease. Investigators prepared the TCR beta libraries by applying iRepertoire HTBI primers and Arm-PCR of CDR3 regions. TCRdb ran MiXCR on the multiplex PCR reads and lists one entry per CDR3 protein. The sample comprises hundreds of thousands of distinct CDR3 sequences, less than 25% of which are singletons, and roughly 8% rests with the top ten. V gave up 2 bases and J gave up 6 bases, with 5 bases separating them. CDR3 length: 11 amino acids. This clonotype was recorded many times. Noted time point: persistent/refractory GD, antithyroid drugs over 5 years with positive TRAb. PBMC RNA was the source of the TCR library. It was an endocrinology department in Xi'an, China, that provided the patients.

The receptor was isolated from a female donor with Graves disease. The sequencing used peripheral blood mononuclear cells (PBMCs), collected when the disease was refractory, from a patient treated with antithyroid drugs. The rearrangement links TRBV12-3 or TRBV12-4 to TRBJ2-7; unclear D gene. In DNA, the CDR3 is TGTGCCAGCAGTTTAAATTTCGAGCAGTACTTC. It specifies CASSLNFEQYF.